This T cell receptor beta chain is drawn from a study of T cells after yellow fever vaccination. Study-wide results and caveats: There was a possibility that FACS-sorted repertoires contained abundant clonotypes contaminating from the bulk population. Faster peaking, at day 5 versus 15, marked a secondary response that was weaker. Post-booster samples contained most primary-vaccination clones (around 95% CD4, around 89% CD8).

This clonotype turned up a few times. Its antigen remains unidentified. For TCR, cDNA came from 5'RACE template switching, which added a universal primer site and UMIs. Using its own MiXCR run on the 5' RACE reads, TCRdb lists one record per CDR3 protein. Found here are about 350,000 distinct CDR3 sequences, approximately 4% of them singletons; the top ten hold about 26%. The CDR3 is 17 residues long. The V gene end was trimmed by 6 bases and the J gene end by 0 bases; junction bases not matched to a gene: 13. Germline V lookup: CDR1 DFQATT, CDR2 SNEGSKA (reference sequence). The receptor was derived from a man aged 18 to 29 who received the YFV17D yellow fever vaccine. The chain links TRBV20-1 to TRBJ1-4, with 7 bases matching TRBD1. The specimen was PBMCs, collected 5 days after the yellow fever booster vaccination. In DNA, the CDR3 is TGCAGTGCCCAGAGGGGGCAGGGCGGTACAACTAATGAAAAACTGTTTTTT. This encodes CSAQRGQGGTTNEKLFF.